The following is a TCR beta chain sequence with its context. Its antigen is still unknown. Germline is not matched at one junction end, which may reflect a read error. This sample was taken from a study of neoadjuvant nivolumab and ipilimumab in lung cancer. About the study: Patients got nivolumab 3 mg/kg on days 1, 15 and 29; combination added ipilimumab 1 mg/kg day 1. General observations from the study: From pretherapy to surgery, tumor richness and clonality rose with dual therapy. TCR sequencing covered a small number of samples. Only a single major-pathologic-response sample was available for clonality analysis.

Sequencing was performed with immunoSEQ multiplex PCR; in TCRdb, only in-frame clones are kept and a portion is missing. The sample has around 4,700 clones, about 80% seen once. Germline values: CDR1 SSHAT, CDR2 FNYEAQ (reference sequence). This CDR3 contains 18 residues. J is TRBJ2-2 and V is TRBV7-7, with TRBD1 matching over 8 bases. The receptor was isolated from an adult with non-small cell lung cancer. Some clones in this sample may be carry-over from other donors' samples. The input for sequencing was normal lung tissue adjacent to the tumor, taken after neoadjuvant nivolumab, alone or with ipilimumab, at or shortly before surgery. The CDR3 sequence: CASSLSFPGQDSTGELFF. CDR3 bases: TGTGCTAGCAGCTTATCTTTCCCGGGACAGGACAGCACCGGGGAGCTGTTTTTT.